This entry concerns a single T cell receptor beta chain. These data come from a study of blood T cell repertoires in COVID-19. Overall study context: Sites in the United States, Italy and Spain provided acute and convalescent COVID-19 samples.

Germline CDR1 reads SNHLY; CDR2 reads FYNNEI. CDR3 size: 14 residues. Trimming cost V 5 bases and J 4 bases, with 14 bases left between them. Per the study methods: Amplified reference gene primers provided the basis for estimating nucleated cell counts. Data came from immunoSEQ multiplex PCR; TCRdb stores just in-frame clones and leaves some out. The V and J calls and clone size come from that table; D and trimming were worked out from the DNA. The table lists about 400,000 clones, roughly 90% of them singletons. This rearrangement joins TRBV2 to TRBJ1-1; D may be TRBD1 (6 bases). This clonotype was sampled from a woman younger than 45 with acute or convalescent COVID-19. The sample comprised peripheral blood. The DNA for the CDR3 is TGTGCCAGCAGTCCGACAGGCGGTGGCACTGAAGCTTTCTTT. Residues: CASSPTGGGTEAFF.